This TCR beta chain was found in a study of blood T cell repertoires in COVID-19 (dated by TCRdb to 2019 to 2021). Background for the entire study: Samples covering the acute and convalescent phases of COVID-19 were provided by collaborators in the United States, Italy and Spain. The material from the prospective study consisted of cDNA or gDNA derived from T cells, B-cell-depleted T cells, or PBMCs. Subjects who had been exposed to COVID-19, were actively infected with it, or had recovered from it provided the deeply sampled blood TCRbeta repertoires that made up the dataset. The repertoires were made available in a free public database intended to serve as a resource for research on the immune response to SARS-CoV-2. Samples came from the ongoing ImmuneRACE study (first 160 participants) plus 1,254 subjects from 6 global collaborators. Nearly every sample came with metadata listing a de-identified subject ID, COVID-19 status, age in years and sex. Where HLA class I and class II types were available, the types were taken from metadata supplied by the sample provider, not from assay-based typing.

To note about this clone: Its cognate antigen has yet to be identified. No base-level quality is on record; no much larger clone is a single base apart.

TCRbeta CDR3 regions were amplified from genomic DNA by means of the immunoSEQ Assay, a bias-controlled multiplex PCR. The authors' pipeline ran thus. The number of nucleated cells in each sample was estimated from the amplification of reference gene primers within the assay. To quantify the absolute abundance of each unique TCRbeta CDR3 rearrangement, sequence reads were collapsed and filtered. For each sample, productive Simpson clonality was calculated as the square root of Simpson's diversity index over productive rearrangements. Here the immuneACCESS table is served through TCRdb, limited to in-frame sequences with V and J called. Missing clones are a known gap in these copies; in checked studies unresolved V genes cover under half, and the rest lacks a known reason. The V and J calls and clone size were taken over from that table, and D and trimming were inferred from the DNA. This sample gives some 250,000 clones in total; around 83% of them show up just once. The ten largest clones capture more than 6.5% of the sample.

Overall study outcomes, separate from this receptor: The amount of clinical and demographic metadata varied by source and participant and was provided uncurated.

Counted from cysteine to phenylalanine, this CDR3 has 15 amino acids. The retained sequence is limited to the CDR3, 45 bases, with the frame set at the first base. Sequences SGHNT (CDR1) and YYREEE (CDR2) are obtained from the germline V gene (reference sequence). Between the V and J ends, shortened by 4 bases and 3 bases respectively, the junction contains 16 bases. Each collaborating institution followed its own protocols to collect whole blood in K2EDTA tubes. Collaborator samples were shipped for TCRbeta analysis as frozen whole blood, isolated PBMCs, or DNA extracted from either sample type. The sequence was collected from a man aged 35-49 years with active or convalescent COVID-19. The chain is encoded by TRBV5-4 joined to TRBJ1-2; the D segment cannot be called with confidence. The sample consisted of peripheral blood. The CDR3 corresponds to CASSPGRSPDYGYTF. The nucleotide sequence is TGTGCCAGCAGCCCGGGGAGGTCTCCGGACTATGGCTACACCTTC. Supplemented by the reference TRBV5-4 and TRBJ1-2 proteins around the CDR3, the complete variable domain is ETGVTQSPTHLIKTRGQQVTLRCSSQSGHNTVSWYQQALGQGPQFIFQYYREEENGRGNFPPRFSGLQFPNYSSELNVNALELDDSALYLCASSPGRSPDYGYTFGSGTRLTVV.